This is a list of T cell receptor beta chains from one sample in a study of control samples from healthy donors and cancer patients. Method: immunoSEQ multiplex PCR; TCRdb's copy keeps in-frame clones and lacks some. The sample records about 44,000 clones, over 65% being singletons. Sequenced input: formalin-fixed, paraffin-embedded tissue. The receptors stem from a male donor with melanoma. Each CDR3 is given with its conserved first and last residue. Clone size is shown for a subset of rows, as once, few, many or a class of expanded clone.

TRBV10-3	20	TRBJ2-4	.	CAISESRGQGTWVAKNIQYF
TRBV6-1	14	TRBJ2-3	.	CASSEVPRRDTQYF
TRBV3-1/TRBV3-2	15	TRBJ2-6	.	CASSLSGSGANVLTF
TRBV24-1	15	TRBJ2-1	.	CATSLPGLAGVRQFF
TRBV4-1	15	TRBJ2-7	.	CASRQGLAAPYEQYF
TRBV20-1	14	TRBJ2-5	.	CSASLGLAGETQYF
TRBV29-1	12	TRBJ2-1	.	CSVRGQGNEQFF
TRBV27	17	TRBJ1-6	.	CASSYRQDSSYNSPLHF
TRBV12-3/TRBV12-4	13	TRBJ2-5	.	CASSRDRGETQYF
TRBV19	16	TRBJ2-1	.	CASSDVRESSYNEQFF
TRBV20-1	13	TRBJ2-3	.	CSASSWERDTQYF
TRBV9	15	TRBJ2-5	.	CASSGLGSLGETQYF
TRBV7-2	15	TRBJ2-7	.	CASSHPTTSGYEQYF
TRBV7-3	13	TRBJ2-3	.	CASSSRATDTQYF
TRBV6-1	15	TRBJ1-6	.	CASSEIGTGNSPLHF
TRBV2	12	TRBJ2-3	.	CASSVNQHTQYF
TRBV12-1	13	TRBJ1-1	once	CASSHSGATEAFF
TRBV7-9	13	TRBJ2-7	once	CASSLARMAEQYF
TRBV7-3	16	TRBJ2-1	.	CASKPVAGVPHNEQFF
TRBV4-1	18	TRBJ2-5	.	CASSLQARHGATSETQYF
TRBV9	15	TRBJ2-1	.	CASSVGASGSAEQFF
TRBV7-8	13	TRBJ2-5	once	CASSSTGGETQYF
TRBV20-1	11	TRBJ1-1	.	CSAQDRAGAFF
TRBV19	12	TRBJ2-7	few	CASSGGPYEQYF
TRBV28	18	TRBJ1-5	.	CASSDLLGQGVSNQPQHF
TRBV3-1/TRBV3-2	14	TRBJ2-7	few	CASSLGLDGYEQYF
TRBV7-9	14	TRBJ2-3	.	CASSLADSTDTQYF
TRBV28	16	TRBJ2-4	.	CASSLVSLIAKNIQYF
TRBV18	18	TRBJ1-6	.	CASSPAGLSSSYNSPLHF
TRBV19	16	TRBJ2-4	few	CASSISIPLAKNIQYF
TRBV30	11	TRBJ1-1	.	CAWSAQAEAFF
TRBV6-1	17	TRBJ1-4	.	CASSGLRSRTGLEKLFF
TRBV11-3	15	TRBJ2-1	.	CASSPGLAVYNEQFF
TRBV4-1	13	TRBJ2-2	few	CASSHQMVSELFF
TRBV7-9	13	TRBJ2-7	.	CASSLAGSDEQYF
TRBV28	15	TRBJ2-3	.	CASSGGLGNDNTQYF
TRBV6-5	13	TRBJ2-1	.	CASSYSRAGEQFF
TRBV5-1	13	TRBJ1-2	.	CASRAADVDGYTF
TRBV6-5	15	TRBJ1-2	few	CASRRTGVRNYGYTF
TRBV6-5	12	TRBJ2-2	few	CASSYSRGELFF
TRBV6-5	14	TRBJ2-7	.	CASSYSTTPYEQYF
TRBV7-2	14	TRBJ2-1	.	CASSFGGGHNEQFF
TRBV10-2	14	TRBJ2-7	.	CASRTDLGLYEQYF
TRBV6-6	14	TRBJ1-5	.	CASSYSSGYQPQHF
TRBV19	15	TRBJ1-2	.	CASSMASGPYYGYTF
TRBV3-1/TRBV3-2	14	TRBJ2-1	.	CASNPSGRGNEQFF
TRBV28	16	TRBJ2-1	few	CASSLSRTGGFNEQFF
TRBV30	13	TRBJ1-2	few	CAWRLSGTGVYTF
TRBV6-6	12	TRBJ2-5	.	CASKAGGETQYF
TRBV27	15	TRBJ2-5	many	CASSPLAGGQETQYF
TRBV27	13	TRBJ2-3	.	CASGGSPWNTQYF
TRBV29-1	10	TRBJ1-4	.	CSVEVEKLFF
TRBV5-4	16	TRBJ2-2	.	CASSPRSGGLAGELFF
TRBV2	17	TRBJ1-5	.	CASSPGQGVGGNQPQHF
TRBV2	15	TRBJ2-7	.	CASSEGQGSNYEQYF
TRBV19	15	TRBJ2-3	few	CASRVAGGVTDTQYF